This T cell receptor (beta chain) was profiled in a study of cytomegalovirus exposure and HLA in healthy donors. Overall study results and limits: Among donors in an Asian-associated ancestry cluster, a later analysis reportedly found fewer N-insertions than the roughly 650-donor mean.

With 60 Vbeta and 13 Jbeta primers, the PCR was carried out. Repertoires were generated with immunoSEQ multiplex PCR, while TCRdb's copy carries only in-frame clones and drops some. Of more than 95,000 clones in the sample, approximately 80% were seen once. In regard to this clone: Its antigen remains unidentified.

CDR1 is SGHTA, CDR2 FQGTGA, per germline. Trimming left V 5 bases short and J 0 bases short, with 17 bases between. The CDR3 contains 16 residues. The sequenced sample consisted of PBMCs. The clonotype originates from a man aged 45-60 years in good health and CMV-seronegative. This chain uses TRBV7-3 with TRBJ2-7; D might be TRBD2 (5 bases). The CDR3 sequence: CASSPGGRLSSYEQYF. DNA of the CDR3: TGTGCCAGCAGCCCAGGAGGACGCTTGAGCTCCTACGAGCAGTACTTC. Full variable domain (missing parts from reference TRBV7-3 and TRBJ2-7): GAGVSQTPSNKVTEKGKYVELRCDPISGHTALYWYRQSLGQGPEFLIYFQGTGAADDSGLPNDRFFAVRPEGSVSTLKIQRTERGDSAVYLCASSPGGRLSSYEQYFGPGTRLTVT.